These 14 T cell receptor beta chains came from one sample sequenced in a study of Ad26.COV2.S vaccination and SARS-CoV-2 variants. Data came from immunoSEQ multiplex PCR; TCRdb stores just in-frame clones and leaves some out. The sample holds around 400,000 clones, 80% to 90% seen once. As to treatment: roughly 20 received Ad26.COV2.S at low or high dose, single or two shots; roughly five received placebo; per-sample allocation not given. Specimen acquisition occurred on day 63 following the initial vaccine or placebo injection. This material consisted of peripheral blood, taken in a trial of Ad26.COV2.S vaccine versus placebo. The receptors come from a person between 18 and 60 years old who received the Ad26.COV2.S COVID-19 vaccine or a placebo.

The CDR3 coding sequence is TGTGCCAGCAGTTACAGGGCCGCCTCCTACAATGAGCAGTTCTTC. Amino acids: CASSYRAASYNEQFF. This chain links TRBV6-5 with TRBJ2-1; D unresolved. CDR1 and CDR2 (germline): MNHEY, SVGAGI. This CDR3 has 15 amino acids. V shed 2 bases and J shed 0 bases, with 8 bases lying between them.

The chain couples TRBV25-1 to TRBJ2-1; no definite D call. There are 14 residues in the CDR3. V was shortened by 8 bases and J by 0 bases, with 11 bases between the two germline ends. Germline lookup yields CDR1 MGHDK and CDR2 SYGVNS. Written as DNA, the CDR3 is TGTGCCAGCGGGGATAGTAGCTCCTACAATGAGCAGTTCTTC. Translated: CASGDSSSYNEQFF.

The V call is TRBV28, the J call TRBJ2-7, with 7 bases matching TRBD2. This CDR3 spans 16 amino acids. In germline, CDR1 is MDHEN, CDR2 SYDVKM. V lost 3 bases, J lost 5 bases, and 13 bases stayed unmatched. The CDR3 bases are TGTGCCAGCAGTTTCAACCCGGGGGGACCGGCGAACGAGCAGTACTTC. Its protein is CASSFNPGGPANEQYF. Filled out from reference TRBV28 and TRBJ2-7, the complete variable domain reads DVKVTQSSRYLVKRTGEKVFLECVQDMDHENMFWYRQDPGLGLRLIYFSYDVKMKEKGDIPEGYSVSREKKERFSLILESASTNQTSMYLCASSFNPGGPANEQYFGPGTRLTVT.

This chain joins TRBV5-6 and TRBJ2-2; 8 bases map to TRBD1. Germline trimming cut 3 bases from V and 6 bases from J; bases unmatched to any gene: 7. Germline V gene data show CDR1 as SGHDT and CDR2 as YYEEEE. The CDR3 has 15 residues. DNA for the CDR3: TGTGCCAGCAGCTCGACAGGGGCTTGGGCCGGGGAGCTGTTTTTT. Protein sequence: CASSSTGAWAGELFF.

The chain links TRBV6-5 to TRBJ1-2, with TRBD1 as a possible D gene (6 bases). This CDR3 region has 14 residues. The V end was cut by 0 bases, the J end by 8 bases, with 13 bases between. Looked up from germline, CDR1 is MNHEY and CDR2 is SVGAGI. The CDR3 DNA follows: TGTGCCAGCAGTTACTCGACAGGACAAGGAGGCTACACCTTC. This sequence encodes CASSYSTGQGGYTF.

The chain combines TRBV3-1 (or the pseudogene TRBV3-2) with TRBJ2-7; D may be TRBD2 (6 bases). Germline CDR1 and CDR2: LGHDT and YNNKEL (reference sequence). V lost 7 bases to trimming and J lost 5 bases, with 21 bases between them. The CDR3 covers 15 residues. The CDR3 spells CASTFSSDPGDEQYF. The CDR3 region has the DNA TGTGCCAGCACTTTCTCTAGCGACCCGGGAGACGAGCAGTACTTC.

The chain's CDR3 is CASLRTGSFSGNTIYF. CDR3 sequence (DNA): TGTGCCAGTTTGCGGACAGGATCTTTCTCTGGAAACACCATATATTTT. The chain has TRBV19 and TRBJ1-3; 7 bases agree with TRBD1. From germline, CDR1 is LNHDA and CDR2 SQIVND (reference sequence). Trimming at V came to 8 bases and at J to 0 bases, leaving 10 bases not matched to a gene. The CDR3 extends over 16 amino acids.

The genes are TRBV4-3 and TRBJ1-1, with D hard to call. V was clipped by 0 bases and J by 5 bases, with 19 bases between them. CDR3 size: 17 residues. Germline V CDR1 and CDR2: LGHNA, YSLEER. CDR3 DNA: TGCGCCAGCAGCCAAGATCTCGGTAGTGGGAGGAGGACTGAAGCTTTCTTT. This translates into CASSQDLGSGRRTEAFF.

J is TRBJ1-5 and V is TRBV2; D not certain. CDR1 is SNHLY and CDR2 is FYNNEI in the germline V gene. CDR3 length: 15 residues. The ends were cut back, 7 bases at V and 0 bases at J, with 13 bases in the middle. This chain's CDR3 is CASMPGGYSNQPQHF. Written as DNA, the CDR3 is TGTGCCAGCATGCCGGGCGGGTATAGCAATCAGCCCCAGCATTTT.

This CDR3 reads CAWRPGTELRWQYF. The CDR3 DNA reads TGTGCCTGGAGGCCCGGGACAGAACTACGTTGGCAGTACTTC. The genes are TRBV30 and TRBJ2-7; 7 bases are shared with TRBD1. J lost 9 bases, V lost 3 bases, and 14 bases had no gene match. Germline V gives CDR1 GTSNPN, CDR2 SVGIG (reference sequence). CDR3 length: 14 residues. Filled out from reference TRBV30 and TRBJ2-7, the complete variable domain reads SQTIHQWPATLVQPVGSPLSLECTVEGTSNPNLYWYRQAAGRGLQLLFYSVGIGQISSEVPQNLSASRPQDRQFILSSKKLLLSDSGFYLCAWRPGTELRWQYFGPGTRLTVT.

CDR3 residues: CASSSQGAGINQPQHF. CDR3 bases: TGTGCCAGCTCATCCCAGGGGGCGGGTATAAATCAGCCCCAGCATTTT. The V call is TRBV18, the J call TRBJ1-5, with 8 bases fitting TRBD1. In germline, CDR1 is KGHSH, CDR2 LQKENI. J lost 4 bases, V lost 5 bases, and 10 bases had no gene match. CDR3 size: 16 residues. The full variable domain, completed using reference TRBV18 and TRBJ1-5, is NAGVMQNPRHLVRRRGQEARLRCSPMKGHSHVYWYRQLPEEGLKFMVYLQKENIIDESGMPKERFSAEFPKEGPSILRIQQVVRGDSAAYFCASSSQGAGINQPQHFGDGTRLSIL.

This clone was counted between two and nine times. The CDR3, as DNA: TGTGCCAGCAGCTTTGGGACCGCCGGGGAGCTGTTTTTT. It specifies CASSFGTAGELFF. This chain links TRBV5-4 with TRBJ2-2; D assignment may be TRBD1 or TRBD2 (5 bases each). Germline CDR1 and CDR2: SGHNT and YYREEE (reference sequence). Trimming pared 2 bases from V and 6 bases from J, leaving 8 bases between. This CDR3 contains 13 residues.

This chain links TRBV7-9 with TRBJ2-2; D perhaps matches TRBD1 (6 bases). Germline CDR1 reads SEHNR; CDR2 reads FQNEAQ (reference sequence). The CDR3 is 16 residues long. V was trimmed by 1 base and J by 4 bases, leaving 13 bases between them. The CDR3 DNA sequence: TGTGCCAGCAGCTTAGGGCGGACAGAAATCACCGGGGAGCTGTTTTTT. The encoded protein is CASSLGRTEITGELFF.

The rearrangement links TRBV7-9 to TRBJ1-2, with TRBD1 identical over 10 bases. The CDR3 covers 15 residues. Germline V lookup: CDR1 SEHNR, CDR2 FQNEAQ (reference sequence). The V and J ends lost 4 bases and 4 bases, in that order; junction bases with no gene match: 6. DNA for the CDR3: TGTGCCAGCAGCTATATGACAGGGGGCGGCTATGGCTACACCTTC. Encoded protein: CASSYMTGGGYGYTF.